This T cell receptor beta chain originates from a study of cytomegalovirus exposure and HLA in healthy donors. The PCR contained 60 Vbeta and 13 Jbeta primers. Produced via immunoSEQ multiplex PCR; TCRdb's table is partial and in-frame only. This sample contains about 140,000 clones. The CDR3 is 14 amino acids. V gave up 5 bases and J gave up 0 bases, with 9 bases separating them. Germline V gives CDR1 SGHRS, CDR2 YFSETQ. The rearrangement joins TRBV5-1 to TRBJ1-3; D not certain. Input material: PBMCs. This sequence originates from a male donor in good health and CMV-seronegative. CDR3 sequence: CASSMRDSGNTIYF. In DNA, the CDR3 is TGCGCCAGCAGTATGAGGGACTCTGGAAACACCATATATTTT.